The subject of this entry is one TCR beta chain. This clone was observed a single time. What antigen it recognizes has not been identified. Per-nucleotide qualities are absent, and no much larger clonotype sits a single base away. CD8 naive samples were CD45RO-negative cells positively selected for CCR7, giving a CD45RA+CCR7+ population that excluded TemRA cells. Donors were healthy HIV-negative adults with no recently reported acute infections or vaccinations. Only Caucasian adults living in Nashville, Tennessee, USA were represented among the donors. Blood was collected by leukapheresis, and PBMCs were isolated by Ficoll-Histopaque density gradient centrifugation and then cryopreserved in liquid nitrogen vapor phase. Analytical flow cytometry was used to check the purity and quantity of every magnetically sorted T cell population. From each sorted fraction, genomic DNA was isolated and quantified by UV absorbance on a Nanodrop 2000c.

This entry comes from a study of shared clonotypes between healthy human individuals (TCRdb year 2020). In the study overall: A few men and two women, aged 18 to 49 years, made up the cohort. Leukapheresis yielded between about 0.85 and 10 billion PBMCs per donor. Blood TCR repertoires of a handful of healthy adults were deeply sequenced to estimate repertoire size and the extent of clonotype sharing between individuals. For each donor, CD4 naive and CD4 memory were each given three plates, CD8 naive was given two plates, and CD8 memory was given one plate. Different laboratories and diverse techniques were used to prepare libraries and sequence TCR repertoires, to increase sequencing depth and limit assay-specific biases. Overall study results and their limits: When a handful of donors were compared, the shared fraction of clonotypes was roughly 5% for naive CD4, more than 3% for naive CD8, more than 2% for memory CD4, and less than 0.45% for memory CD8. Sampling was limited to blood, and TCR repertoires in tissue likely differ from TCR repertoires in blood. Pairwise subsampling indicated that sequencing depth was expected to affect the degree of clonotype sharing among donors. Clonotypes shared by all four sorted-subset donors showed higher generation probabilities than non-shared clonotypes. Incomplete sequencing was indicated by rarefaction of sorted-subset datasets, despite the large sequencing depth. The small number of donors limited the genetic and exposure-history diversity represented. Estimated clonotype richness was generally larger for naive than for memory subsets.

Using the deep immunoSEQ assay, multiplex PCR amplified TCR CDR3 regions from genomic DNA. Extracted genomic DNA from each cell subset was spread evenly across all wells of several immunoSEQ 96-well plates, with each plate serving as a replicate. For sorted subsets, each replicate PCR was loaded with 200 ng genomic DNA, equivalent to 25,000 to 35,000 T cell genomes. The purified libraries were quantified using a Qubit 3.0 fluorometer, sized with a Bioanalyzer 2100, and then quantified again using the KAPA Library Quantification kit. Each immunoSEQ 96-well plate was sequenced on its own single-read 150-cycle Illumina NextSeq 550 flow cell. Processing in the source paper ran as follows. Because only junctional sequences without quality scores were contained in the immunoSEQ output, filtering matching that applied to full-length reads could not be performed. Sequences were annotated with PyIR, a Python wrapper for IgBLAST v1.9, and V/J genes and CDR3 were assigned using IMGT germline references. Reads were removed for weak V/J assignments (E-value above 1e-6), missing CDR3, stop codons, out-of-frame junctions, or ambiguous translated residues. V3J clonotypes were defined by identical inferred V gene, J gene, and CDR3 amino acid sequence. The percentage overlap between two repertoires was calculated by dividing the number of shared unique clonotypes by the size of the smaller repertoire. Richness of each repertoire was evaluated using RTK rarefaction, the Chao1 estimator, and Recon v2.1 estimates of unobserved clonotypes. OLGA was used to compute generation probabilities for all TCRbeta clonotypes that the gDNA method yielded from several donors. Held by TCRdb, this immuneACCESS table contains in-frame sequences only and omits some clones. Under half of the omission traces to an unresolved V gene where checked; the cause of the rest is unknown. The V and J calls and clone size are taken from that table; D and trimming were inferred from the DNA. In this sample the table shows about 2 million clones, less than 95% of which occur a single time. The ten largest clonotypes hold roughly 1% of the sample.

Via the germline V gene, CDR1 is ENHRY and CDR2 SYGVKD. Taken from cysteine to phenylalanine, the CDR3 has 13 residues. The retained sequence is limited to the CDR3, 39 bases, with the frame set at the first base. V is reduced by 3 bases and J by 7 bases, leaving a spacing of 10 bases between them. The origin of this receptor is a man aged 18-30 years in good health. Sequenced input: naive CD8+ T cells sorted from blood. The cell subset or site tag for this specimen amounts to: CD45RA+CCR7+. The V and J genes are TRBV10-3 and TRBJ1-5; perhaps TRBD1 is the D gene, with 5 bases matching. The DNA sequence is TGTGCCATCAGTGACGCAGGACAACAGCCCCAGCATTTT. This gives the protein CAISDAGQQPQHF.